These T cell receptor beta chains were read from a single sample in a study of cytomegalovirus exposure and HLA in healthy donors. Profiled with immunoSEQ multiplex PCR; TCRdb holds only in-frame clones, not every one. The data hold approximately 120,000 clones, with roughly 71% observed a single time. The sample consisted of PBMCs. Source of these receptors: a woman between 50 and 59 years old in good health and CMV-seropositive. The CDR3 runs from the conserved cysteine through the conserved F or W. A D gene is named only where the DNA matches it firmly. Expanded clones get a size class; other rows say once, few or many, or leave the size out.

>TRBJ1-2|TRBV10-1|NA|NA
TGCGCCAGCAGTGAGATGGAGACCTATGGCTACACCTTC
CASSEMETYGYTF
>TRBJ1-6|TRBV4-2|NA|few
TGTGCCAGCAGCCAAGACGGGGGACCCAGAAAAGGGCCACCCCTCCACTTT
CASSQDGGPRKGPPLHF
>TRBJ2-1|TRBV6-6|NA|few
TGTGCCAGCAGTTACTTCTCCCCGGGCTACAATGAGCAGTTCTTC
CASSYFSPGYNEQFF
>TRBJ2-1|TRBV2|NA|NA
TGTGCCAGCAGGGTGGGCAGGGTGATTGATGAGCAGTTCTTC
CASRVGRVIDEQFF
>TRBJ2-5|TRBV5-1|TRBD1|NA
TGCGCCAGCAGCTTGAACAGGGGGGAGACCCAGTACTTC
CASSLNRGETQYF
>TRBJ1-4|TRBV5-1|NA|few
TGCGCCAGCTCTACCGGGAACCTAGGACAACTGTTTTTT
CASSTGNLGQLFF
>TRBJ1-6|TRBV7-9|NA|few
TGTGCCAGCAGCTTTTTGAGTCCTAATTCACCCCTCCACTTT
CASSFLSPNSPLHF
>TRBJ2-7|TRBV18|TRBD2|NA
TGTGCCAGCTCATCCTCAGCGGGGGGGGACTACGAGCAGTACTTC
CASSSSAGGDYEQYF
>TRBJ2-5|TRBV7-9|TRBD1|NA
TGTGCCAGCAGCTTCGGCAGGGGGCTGGTAGAGACCCAGTACTTC
CASSFGRGLVETQYF
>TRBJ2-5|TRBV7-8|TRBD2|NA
TGTGCCAGCAGCTTAGCTGCGGGGGGGAAAGAGACCCAGTACTTC
CASSLAAGGKETQYF